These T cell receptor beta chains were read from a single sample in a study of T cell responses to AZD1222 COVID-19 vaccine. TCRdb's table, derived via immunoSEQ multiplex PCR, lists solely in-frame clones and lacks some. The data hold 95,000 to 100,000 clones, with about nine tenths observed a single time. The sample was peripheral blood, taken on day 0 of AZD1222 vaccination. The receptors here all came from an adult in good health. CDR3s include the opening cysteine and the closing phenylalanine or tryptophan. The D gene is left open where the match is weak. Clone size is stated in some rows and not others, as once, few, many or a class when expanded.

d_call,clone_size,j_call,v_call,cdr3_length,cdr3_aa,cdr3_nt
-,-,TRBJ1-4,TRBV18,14,CASSPGARDEKLFF,TGTGCCAGCTCACCGGGAGCAAGGGATGAAAAACTGTTTTTT
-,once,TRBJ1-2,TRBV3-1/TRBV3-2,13,CASSQARDAGYTF,TGTGCCAGCAGCCAAGCCAGGGATGCGGGCTACACCTTC
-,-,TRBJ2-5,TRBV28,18,CASSQRYIYGAREETQYF,TGTGCCAGCAGCCAAAGATATATCTATGGTGCCAGGGAAGAGACCCAGTACTTC
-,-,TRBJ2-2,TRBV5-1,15,CASRIGGRDTGELFF,TGCGCCAGCAGAATCGGGGGCCGGGACACCGGGGAGCTGTTTTTT
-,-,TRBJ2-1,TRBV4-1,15,CASSHLSGDYNEQFF,TGCGCCAGCAGCCATCTATCCGGGGACTACAATGAGCAGTTCTTC
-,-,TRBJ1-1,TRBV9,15,CASSESMESRTEAFF,TGTGCCAGCAGCGAGAGCATGGAGTCGCGCACTGAAGCTTTCTTT
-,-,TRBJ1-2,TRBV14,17,CASSQESVRGAPNGYTF,TGTGCCAGCAGCCAAGAGTCGGTGCGGGGGGCGCCGAATGGCTACACCTTC
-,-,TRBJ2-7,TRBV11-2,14,CASSLDGDAYEQYF,TGTGCCAGCAGCTTAGACGGGGACGCCTACGAGCAGTACTTC
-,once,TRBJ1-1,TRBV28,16,CASSLWDTALNTEAFF,TGTGCCAGCAGTTTATGGGACACAGCTTTGAACACTGAAGCTTTCTTT
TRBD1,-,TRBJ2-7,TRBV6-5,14,CASSNSVGGGEQYF,TGTGCCAGTTCCAATAGCGTAGGGGGCGGCGAGCAGTACTTC
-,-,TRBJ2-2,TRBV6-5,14,CASSRLENTGELFF,TGTGCCAGCAGTCGGCTAGAGAACACCGGGGAGCTGTTTTTT
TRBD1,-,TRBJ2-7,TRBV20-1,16,CSASPSGTAPTYEQYF,TGCAGTGCTAGTCCTTCCGGGACAGCCCCTACCTACGAGCAGTACTTC
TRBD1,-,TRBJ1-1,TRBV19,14,CASSIRQGANEAFF,TGTGCCAGTAGTATACGACAGGGCGCTAATGAAGCTTTCTTT
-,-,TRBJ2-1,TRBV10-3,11,CAITQGNEQFF,TGTGCCATCACACAAGGCAATGAGCAGTTCTTC
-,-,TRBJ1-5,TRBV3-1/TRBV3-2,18,CASSPRFTSTDDYQPQHF,TGTGCCAGCAGCCCCCGGTTCACTTCGACCGATGACTATCAGCCCCAGCATTTT
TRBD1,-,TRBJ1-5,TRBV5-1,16,CASSLEGTGGNQPQHF,TGCGCCAGCAGCTTGGAAGGGACAGGGGGCAATCAGCCCCAGCATTTT
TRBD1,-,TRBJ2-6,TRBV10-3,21,CAIRRQGANPHSNSGANVLTF,TGTGCCATCAGGCGACAGGGGGCAAATCCGCATTCAAACTCTGGGGCCAACGTCCTGACTTTC
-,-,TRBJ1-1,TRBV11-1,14,CASSSRTAYTEAFF,TGTGCCAGCAGCTCGCGGACGGCCTACACTGAAGCTTTCTTT
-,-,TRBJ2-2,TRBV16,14,CASSQSKRGGELFF,TGTGCCAGCAGCCAATCGAAGAGGGGCGGGGAGCTGTTTTTT
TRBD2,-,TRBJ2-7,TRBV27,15,CASSLSSGGMHEQYF,TGTGCCAGCAGTTTATCGTCCGGGGGGATGCACGAGCAGTACTTC
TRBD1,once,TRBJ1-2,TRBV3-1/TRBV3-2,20,CASSQVGGQDNPLANYGYTF,TGTGCCAGCAGCCAAGTTGGGGGACAGGACAACCCGTTAGCTAACTATGGCTACACCTTC
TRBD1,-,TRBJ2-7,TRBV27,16,CASRRTGTGAMYEQYF,TGTGCCAGCAGGAGGACCGGGACAGGGGCAATGTACGAGCAGTACTTC
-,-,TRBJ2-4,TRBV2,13,CASSERQDHFQYF,TGTGCCAGCAGTGAGAGGCAGGACCATTTTCAGTACTTC
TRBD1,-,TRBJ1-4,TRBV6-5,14,CASSPPGGNEKLFF,TGTGCCAGCAGTCCTCCAGGGGGTAATGAAAAACTGTTTTTT
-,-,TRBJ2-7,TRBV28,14,CASSHWNQGPEQYF,TGTGCCAGCAGTCATTGGAATCAGGGGCCCGAGCAGTACTTC
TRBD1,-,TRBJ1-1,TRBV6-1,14,CASSEDRENTEAFF,TGTGCCAGCAGTGAGGACAGGGAGAACACTGAAGCTTTCTTT
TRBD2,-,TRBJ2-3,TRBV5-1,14,CASTQTSGEDTQYF,TGCGCCAGCACCCAGACTAGCGGGGAGGATACGCAGTATTTT
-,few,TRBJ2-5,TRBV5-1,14,CASSLLRAQETQYF,TGCGCCAGCAGCTTGCTCAGGGCCCAAGAGACCCAGTACTTC
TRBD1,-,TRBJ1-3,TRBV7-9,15,CASSLFRGLGNTIYF,TGTGCCAGCAGCCTCTTCAGGGGGCTTGGAAACACCATATATTTT
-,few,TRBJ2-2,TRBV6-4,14,CASSAAGNTGELFF,TGTGCCAGCAGTGCTGCAGGGAACACCGGGGAGCTGTTTTTT
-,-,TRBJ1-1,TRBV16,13,CASSRWESGEAFF,TGTGCCAGCAGCCGCTGGGAGAGCGGTGAAGCTTTCTTT
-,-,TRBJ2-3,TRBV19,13,CASSTRGKDTQYF,TGTGCCAGTAGTACCCGAGGAAAGGATACGCAGTATTTT
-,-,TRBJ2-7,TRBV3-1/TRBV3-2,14,CASSPGTMLYEQYF,TGTGCCAGCAGCCCCGGGACGATGCTCTACGAGCAGTACTTC
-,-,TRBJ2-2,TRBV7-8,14,CASSLARNTGELFF,TGTGCCAGCAGCTTAGCCAGAAACACCGGGGAGCTGTTTTTT
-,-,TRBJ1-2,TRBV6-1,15,CASTETGTPGGGYTF,TGTGCCAGCACTGAAACCGGGACCCCCGGAGGGGGCTACACCTTC
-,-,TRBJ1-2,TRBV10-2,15,CASSDGEGANYGYTF,TGCGCCAGCAGTGACGGTGAGGGGGCTAACTATGGCTACACCTTC
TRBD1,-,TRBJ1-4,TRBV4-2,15,CASSQPRQGQEKLFF,TGTGCCAGCAGCCAACCGAGACAGGGACAGGAAAAACTGTTTTTT
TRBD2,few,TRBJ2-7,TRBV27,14,CASRGAGGTYEQYF,TGTGCCAGCAGGGGAGCGGGGGGAACCTACGAGCAGTACTTC
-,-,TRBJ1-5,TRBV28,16,CASSLLQGITQQPQHF,TGTGCCAGCAGTTTGCTCCAGGGTATCACCCAACAGCCCCAGCATTTT
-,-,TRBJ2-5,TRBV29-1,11,CSEVYTETQYF,TGCAGCGAGGTTTATACAGAGACCCAGTACTTC
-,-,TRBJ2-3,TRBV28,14,CASRLGGAADTQYF,TGTGCCAGCCGACTAGGGGGCGCCGCAGATACGCAGTATTTT